This entry concerns a single T cell receptor (beta chain). Its specificity is not known. V lost 7 bases and J lost 2; bases outside the gene matches: 6. The germline CDR1 and CDR2 sequences are MNHNY and SVGAGI (reference sequence). The CDR3 has 15 residues. This sample was taken from a study of cytomegalovirus exposure and HLA in healthy donors. Findings and caveats of the study: The study labeled 180 or so TCR beta chains cytomegalovirus-associated. In vitro, three CMV-associated chains proved specific for CMV antigens. Whilst most TCR sequences proved rare, a subset of public TCRs occurred across many donors.

This table comes from immunoSEQ multiplex PCR, and its TCRdb copy is limited to in-frame clones, with some not included. Of about 120,000 clones in the sample, around 87% were seen once. Sequenced material: PBMCs. The rearrangement links TRBV6-6 to TRBJ1-2; 11 positions match TRBD1. The sequence came from a woman aged 18-29 years in good health and CMV-seropositive. The CDR3 nucleotides are TGTGCCAGCATATATCGGACAGGGGGCAACTATGGCTACACCTTC. It specifies CASIYRTGGNYGYTF.